Each of the 27 T cell receptor beta chains below was sequenced from the same sample in a study of cytomegalovirus exposure and HLA in healthy donors. Vbeta (60) and Jbeta (13) primers were used in the PCR. Data came from immunoSEQ multiplex PCR; TCRdb stores just in-frame clones and leaves some out. The data show fewer than 200,000 clones, 75% to 90% seen once. Sequenced: PBMCs. The receptors were gathered from a boy aged 10-17 years in good health and CMV-seronegative.

This clone was counted only a few times. This same CDR3 is encoded by further DNA sequences in the sample. The V call is TRBV5-1, the J call TRBJ1-1; the match to TRBD1 covers 11 bases. The CDR3 consists of 14 residues. The germline V gene encodes CDR1 SGHRS and CDR2 YFSETQ. V was clipped by 4 bases and J by 3 bases; unmatched bases: 2. In DNA, the CDR3 is TGCGCCAGCAGCACGGGACAGGGGGACACTGAAGCTTTCTTT. Encoded protein: CASSTGQGDTEAFF.

The CDR3 DNA reads TGTGCCAGCTCACCATTATCGGGGTCCAGCACAGATACGCAGTATTTT. This translates into CASSPLSGSSTDTQYF. The rearrangement uses TRBV18 and TRBJ2-3; TRBD2 is a possible D gene (5 bases). This CDR3 spans 16 amino acids. V was trimmed by 2 bases and J by 0 bases, leaving 12 bases between them. Germline V lookup: CDR1 KGHSH, CDR2 LQKENI.

A single count supports this clone. J is TRBJ2-2 and V is TRBV7-3; D remains ambiguous. Trimming left V 2 bases short and J 2 bases short, with 3 bases between. The length of the CDR3 is 13 residues. CDR1 and CDR2 from the germline V gene are SGHTA and FQGTGA. In DNA, the CDR3 is TGTGCCAGCAGCTTATTAAACACCGGGGAGCTGTTTTTT. Translated: CASSLLNTGELFF.

The V gene is TRBV6-5, the J gene TRBJ2-5, with D unresolved. The CDR3 is 14 residues long. Germline CDR1 is MNHEY and CDR2 is SVGAGI. V shed 4 bases and J shed 6 bases, with 15 bases lying between them. CDR3 in amino acids: CASSSGWVEKTQYF. CDR3 coding DNA: TGTGCCAGCAGTTCCGGGTGGGTGGAAAAGACCCAGTACTTC.

This clone has more than one count but fewer than ten. The chain couples TRBV6-6 to TRBJ1-2, with TRBD1 matching over 7 bases. This CDR3 is 13 amino acids long. Germline V gene data show CDR1 as MNHNY and CDR2 as SVGAGI (reference sequence). V lost 5 bases, J lost 5 bases, and 5 bases stayed unmatched. CDR3 amino acids: CASSPGQQYGYTF. CDR3 nucleotide sequence: TGTGCCAGCAGTCCGGGACAGCAGTATGGCTACACCTTC.

This chain joins TRBV6-1 and TRBJ1-1; 7 bases are shared with TRBD1. The germline V gene encodes CDR1 MNHNS and CDR2 SASEGT. The CDR3 loop spans 15 amino acids. V was pared by 6 bases and J by 1 base, with 8 bases of the junction left unmatched. The CDR3 here is CASSDWTGWNTEAFF. In nucleotides, the CDR3 is TGTGCCAGCAGCGACTGGACAGGCTGGAACACTGAAGCTTTCTTT.

Only a few counts were recorded for this clone. The V and J genes are TRBV6-6 and TRBJ1-1; unclear D gene. Trimming left V 5 bases short and J 1 base short, with 8 bases between. The germline CDR1 and CDR2 sequences are MNHNY and SVGAGI (reference sequence). The CDR3 loop spans 13 amino acids. CDR3 DNA sequence: TGTGCCAGCAGTCGAACAGAGAACACTGAAGCTTTCTTT. It translates to CASSRTENTEAFF.

This clone was recorded a few times. The rearrangement links TRBV4-3 to TRBJ2-5; TRBD2 matches at 7 bases. CDR1 LGHNA and CDR2 YSLEER come from the germline V gene. The CDR3 contains 16 residues. Trimming at V came to 0 bases and at J to 4 bases, leaving 8 bases not matched to a gene. The DNA of the CDR3 is TGCGCCAGCAGCCAAGATACGGCGGGAGCTATAGAGACCCAGTACTTC. Translated: CASSQDTAGAIETQYF.

This clone was counted only a few times. The chain is built from TRBV7-9 and TRBJ2-1, with TRBD2 identical over 7 bases. Germline V CDR1 and CDR2: SEHNR, FQNEAQ (reference sequence). With 5 bases clipped from V and 0 bases from J, the junction kept 13 bases outside the gene matches. There are 18 residues in the CDR3. The CDR3 DNA sequence: TGTGCCAGCAGCCCCCTTGTAGTGGAGCGGGACTCCTACAATGAGCAGTTCTTC. Translating it yields CASSPLVVERDSYNEQFF.

As DNA, the CDR3 is TGTGCCAGCGGGGCTTGGGGCGGGAGTGGAGATACGCAGTATTTT. Its protein product is CASGAWGGSGDTQYF. The V call is TRBV25-1, the J call TRBJ2-3, with TRBD2 matching 7 bases. This CDR3 is built from 15 residues. After removal of 8 bases from V and 5 bases from J, the junction contained 13 bases not matched to a gene. Germline values: CDR1 MGHDK, CDR2 SYGVNS.

This clone has a single count. V and J are TRBV18 and TRBJ1-1, with D unclear. Per germline, CDR1 KGHSH and CDR2 LQKENI. V lost 3 bases to trimming and J lost 6 bases, with 11 bases between them. This CDR3 is built from 13 residues. CDR3 sequence (DNA): TGTGCCAGCTCACCCCGCCTGGCCCCTGAAGCTTTCTTT. Encoded protein: CASSPRLAPEAFF.

The V and J genes are TRBV19 and TRBJ1-1; 9 bases align to TRBD1. The CDR3 covers 17 residues. With V trimmed by 5 bases and J by 1 base, 11 bases remained unmatched. Germline CDR1 LNHDA, CDR2 SQIVND (reference sequence). CDR3 region: CASSAARTGAGNTEAFF. The CDR3 region has the DNA TGTGCCAGTAGTGCCGCCCGGACAGGGGCGGGGAACACTGAAGCTTTCTTT.

This clone was seen a handful of times. This chain connects TRBV5-5 to TRBJ1-1, with no clear D. Germline assignment: CDR1 SGHKS and CDR2 YYEKEE (reference sequence). Trimming stripped 1 base from V and 7 bases from J, with 8 bases between. CDR3 size: 12 residues. This chain's CDR3 is CASSLTDHEAFF. The DNA of the CDR3 is TGTGCCAGCAGCTTGACAGACCATGAAGCTTTCTTT.

In its sample, this clone was seen once. The chain has TRBV9 and TRBJ2-5; D may be TRBD1 (6 bases). Looked up from germline, CDR1 is SGDLS and CDR2 is YYNGEE. V shed 4 bases and J shed 5 bases, with 18 bases lying between them. The CDR3 length is 15 residues. The CDR3 coding sequence is TGTGCCAGCAGCCCAGGGGATGGGGTGGGGGAGACCCAGTACTTC. Translation: CASSPGDGVGETQYF.

This sequence joins TRBV19 and TRBJ1-1; D remains unclear. V was shortened by 3 bases and J by 2 bases, with 10 bases between the two germline ends. Germline values: CDR1 LNHDA, CDR2 SQIVND (reference sequence). The CDR3 has 14 amino acids. The CDR3: CASSISGINTEAFF. In nucleotides, the CDR3 is TGTGCCAGTAGTATCTCCGGGATAAACACTGAAGCTTTCTTT.

This chain connects TRBV6-1 to TRBJ2-7, with D possibly matching TRBD1 (5 bases). The CDR3 spans 14 residues. The germline CDR1 and CDR2 sequences are MNHNS and SASEGT. Trimming took off 7 bases at V and 2 bases at J, with 15 bases between the two ends. CDR3 in amino acids: CASNLEGATYEQYF. As DNA, the CDR3 is TGTGCCAGCAACCTAGAAGGGGCTACCTACGAGCAGTACTTC.

V and J are TRBV7-2 and TRBJ1-2; tentative D call: TRBD1 (5 bases). CDR1 and CDR2 (germline): SGHTA, FQGNSA. Trimming removed 4 bases from V and 1 base from J, with 13 bases in between. The CDR3 runs to 15 residues. The CDR3 spells CASSYSTGDNYGYTF. CDR3 DNA sequence: TGTGCCAGCAGCTATTCCACGGGGGATAACTATGGCTACACCTTC.

V gene TRBV19 combines with J gene TRBJ2-2; TRBD2 matches 9 bases. Germline V gives CDR1 LNHDA, CDR2 SQIVND (reference sequence). This CDR3 has 15 residues. The V gene end was trimmed by 6 bases and the J gene end by 5 bases; junction bases not matched to a gene: 7. The CDR3 spells CASRDSGRGTGELFF. The CDR3 DNA sequence: TGTGCCAGTAGGGATAGCGGGAGAGGGACCGGGGAGCTGTTTTTT.

The chain links TRBV6-1 to TRBJ1-3, with D tentatively TRBD1 (5 bases). Trimming pared 6 bases from V and 0 bases from J, leaving 12 bases between. Germline loops: CDR1 MNHNS, CDR2 SASEGT. CDR3 length: 15 residues. CDR3 protein: CASRDSGNSGNTIYF. The CDR3 DNA follows: TGTGCCAGCAGAGACTCAGGGAACTCTGGAAACACCATATATTTT.

The CDR3 region is CASSFYGDYVNEQFF. CDR3 DNA sequence: TGCGCCAGCAGCTTTTACGGGGACTATGTCAATGAGCAGTTCTTC. The chain couples TRBV5-1 to TRBJ2-1; TRBD2 agrees at 7 bases. CDR3 length: 15 residues. V gave up 2 bases and J gave up 6 bases; unmatched junction bases: 8. Per the germline V gene, CDR1 is SGHRS and CDR2 is YFSETQ.

On this clone: A read error may account for a junction end that differs from germline. The chain recombines TRBV7-7 with TRBJ2-5; D perhaps matches TRBD2 (5 bases). The CDR3 has 14 amino acids. Germline CDR1 is SSHAT and CDR2 is FNYEAQ (reference sequence). DNA for the CDR3: TGTGCTAGCAGCTTAGATTTCGGCGGGGAGACCCAGTACTTC. Translated, it gives CASSLDFGGETQYF.

J is TRBJ2-6 and V is TRBV7-9, with TRBD2 matching over 11 bases. The CDR3 contains 19 residues. The V gene's germline CDR1 is SEHNR and CDR2 FQNEAQ (reference sequence). With 4 bases clipped from V and 1 base from J, the junction kept 9 bases outside the gene matches. CDR3 sequence reads: CASSSPGLADSSGANVLTF. CDR3 in DNA: TGTGCCAGCAGCTCTCCGGGACTAGCGGATTCTTCTGGGGCCAACGTCCTGACTTTC.

The chain uses TRBV30 and TRBJ2-6; tentatively, D is TRBD1 (6 bases). V was clipped by 0 bases and J by 2 bases, with 20 bases between them. From germline, CDR1 is GTSNPN and CDR2 SVGIG (reference sequence). The CDR3 is made up of 19 amino acids. CDR3: CAWSVPKWTAFPGANVLTF. CDR3 nucleotide sequence: TGTGCCTGGAGTGTACCTAAGTGGACAGCGTTTCCTGGGGCCAACGTCCTGACTTTC.

A single count supports this clone. This chain uses TRBV5-1 with TRBJ2-3, with D perhaps matching TRBD1 (8 bases). The ends were cut back, 4 bases at V and 5 bases at J, with 17 bases in the middle. CDR1 is SGHRS, CDR2 YFSETQ, per germline. There are 15 residues in the CDR3. CDR3 coding DNA: TGCGCCAGCAGCCCAGGACAGGGACTACTAGATACGCAGTATTTT. Translated: CASSPGQGLLDTQYF.

The chain links TRBV15 to TRBJ2-3; 9 nucleotides line up with TRBD1. There are 15 residues in the CDR3. J lost 4 bases, V lost 0 bases, and 2 bases had no gene match. Per the germline V gene, CDR1 is LNHNV and CDR2 is YYDKDF (reference sequence). In DNA, the CDR3 is TGTGCCACCAGCAGAGATCGACAGGGGGCAGATACGCAGTATTTT. Protein product: CATSRDRQGADTQYF.

The chain is built from TRBV13 and TRBJ2-1; 8 bases line up with TRBD2. Germline-derived CDR1 and CDR2 are PRHDT and FYEKMQ (reference sequence). V lost 3 bases to trimming and J lost 10 bases; unmatched junction nucleotides: 14. This CDR3 is built from 16 residues. The CDR3 region is CASSFPGTSPRTEQFF. CDR3 bases: TGTGCCAGCAGCTTCCCCGGGACTAGTCCCCGAACCGAGCAGTTCTTC.

The table lists this clone with a few counts. CDR3: CASNAGTGNTEAFF. The DNA of the CDR3 is TGCGCCAGCAACGCCGGGACTGGGAACACTGAAGCTTTCTTT. This chain connects TRBV5-1 to TRBJ1-1; D possibly corresponds to TRBD1 (5 bases). This CDR3 contains 14 residues. Between the trimmed V and J ends, which lost 6 bases and 1 base, there was a span of 13 bases. Germline V gene lookup returns CDR1 SGHRS and CDR2 YFSETQ.